One sample yielded the 29 T cell receptor beta chains listed below, sequenced in a study of blood T cell repertoires in COVID-19 (dated by TCRdb to about 2020). The protocol used for the library was the immunoSEQ multiplex PCR assay. TCRdb re-hosts the immuneACCESS table, in-frame sequences only. Its copies lack some clones; in the studies checked, an unresolved V gene accounts for under half of them, and the cause for the rest is not known. Here the sample has approximately 100,000 clones; 75% to 85% occur a single time. The top ten clones comprise 20% to 25% of the sample. The sequencing input was peripheral blood. These receptor sequences come from a man aged 60-69 years with acute or convalescent COVID-19.

This chain links TRBV7-2 with TRBJ1-4; 10 nucleotides align to TRBD1. V shed 7 bases and J 8 bases; nucleotides not matched to a gene: 10. Germline values: CDR1 SGHTA, CDR2 FQGNSA. The CDR3 length is 15 residues. The CDR3 nucleotides read TGTGCCAGCAAATTTAGGGGACAGGGGTACGAAAAACTGTTTTTT. Protein product: CASKFRGQGYEKLFF. The variable domain in full, completed from reference TRBV7-2 and TRBJ1-4, reads GAGVSQSPSNKVTEKGKDVELRCDPISGHTALYWYRQSLGQGLEFLIYFQGNSAPDKSGLPSDRFSAERTGGSVSTLTIQRTQQEDSAVYLCASKFRGQGYEKLFFGSGTQLSVL.

The V and J genes are TRBV29-1 and TRBJ1-3; TRBD1 aligns across 10 bases. The CDR3 runs to 14 residues. With 5 bases clipped from V and 2 bases from J, the junction kept 3 bases outside the gene matches. Germline lookup yields CDR1 SQVTM and CDR2 ANQGSEA. CDR3 sequence reads: CSVFDRGPGNTIYF. CDR3 coding DNA: TGCAGCGTTTTTGACAGGGGGCCTGGAAACACCATATATTTT.

J is TRBJ2-5 and V is TRBV7-2, with unresolved D. V was trimmed by 5 bases and J by 3 bases, leaving 16 bases between them. The germline CDR1 and CDR2 sequences are SGHTA and FQGNSA. CDR3 length equals 15 residues. The CDR3 is CASSPPGYSEETQYF. The CDR3 DNA sequence: TGTGCCAGCAGCCCACCGGGTTATTCGGAAGAGACCCAGTACTTC.

This clone showed up just once. The chain combines TRBV15 with TRBJ1-6; no firm D call. Deletions cut 5 bases from V and 1 base from J, with 6 bases between. Germline CDR1 reads LNHNV; CDR2 reads YYDKDF (reference sequence). CDR3 length: 14 amino acids. The CDR3 DNA follows: TGTGCCACCAGCGGAGCTTCCTATAATTCACCCCTCCACTTT. Its protein is CATSGASYNSPLHF.

The chain joins TRBV7-6 to TRBJ1-1, with 8 bases identical to TRBD1. The ends lost 10 bases at V and 3 bases at J; junction bases unmatched: 4. In germline, CDR1 is SGHVS, CDR2 FNYEAQ. The CDR3 has 12 amino acids. In nucleotides, the CDR3 is TGTGCCACTTCGGACAGGGACACTGAAGCTTTCTTT. As protein: CATSDRDTEAFF.

This chain joins TRBV11-2 and TRBJ2-5; 12 bases are a match to TRBD2. Germline V lookup: CDR1 SGHAT, CDR2 FQNNGV. The CDR3 has 17 residues. J gave up 5 bases and V 2 bases, and 9 bases lay outside the gene matches. CDR3 nucleotides: TGTGCCAGCAGCTTATACATTGGACTAGCGGGGCCGGAGACCCAGTACTTC. The encoded protein is CASSLYIGLAGPETQYF.

The genes are TRBV6-2 or TRBV6-3 and TRBJ1-1, with D possibly being TRBD1 (6 bases). Germline CDR1 MNHEY, CDR2 SVGEGT. CDR3 length equals 14 residues. Trimming took off 4 bases at V and 2 bases at J, with 11 bases between the two ends. The CDR3 DNA follows: TGTGCCAGCAGTTGGGGGCAACGAAACACTGAAGCTTTCTTT. The encoded protein is CASSWGQRNTEAFF.

This chain links TRBV6-2 or TRBV6-3 with TRBJ2-5; D not resolved. Looked up from germline, CDR1 is MNHEY and CDR2 is SVGEGT. The V end was cut by 0 bases, the J end by 5 bases, with 4 bases between. This CDR3 has 12 amino acids. The CDR3 DNA sequence: TGTGCCAGCAGTTACTCGAGCGAGACCCAGTACTTC. It encodes CASSYSSETQYF.

In this sample, this clone turned up once. As DNA, the CDR3 is TGTGCCAGCAGCTTGGGGTACAGGGGAGGCGAGCAGTACGTC. This encodes CASSLGYRGGEQYV. The V call is TRBV5-8, the J call TRBJ2-7; D possibly corresponds to TRBD1 (7 bases). Germline CDR1 reads SGHTS; CDR2 reads YDEGEE. This CDR3 is 14 amino acids long. Trimming took 0 bases from V and 6 from J, leaving 13 bases between them.

This chain links TRBV6-5 with TRBJ1-5; TRBD1 aligns across 7 bases. Germline-derived CDR1 and CDR2 are MNHEY and SVGAGI. There are 14 residues in the CDR3. V trimming: 5 bases; J trimming: 10 bases; junction bases outside the gene matches: 11. The CDR3 nucleotides are TGTGCCAGCAGTCCCTCGGGACAGTGGAGTCCCCAGCATTTT. This gives the protein CASSPSGQWSPQHF.

The CDR3 region has the DNA TGTGCCATCAGTAGACAAGTTAACTATGGCTACACCTTC. This codes for CAISRQVNYGYTF. The chain uses TRBV10-3 and TRBJ1-2, with D unclear. The ends were cut back, 5 bases at V and 1 base at J, with 8 bases in the middle. Germline V CDR1 and CDR2: ENHRY, SYGVKD. The CDR3 totals 13 residues.

This clone was counted only a few times. The chain couples TRBV7-9 to TRBJ1-4; a possible D gene is TRBD1 (6 bases). The germline CDR1 and CDR2 sequences are SEHNR and FQNEAQ (reference sequence). The CDR3 loop spans 14 amino acids. V shed 4 bases and J shed 2 bases, with 8 bases lying between them. The CDR3, as DNA: TGTGCCAGCAGCTGGACAGACACTAATGAAAAACTGTTTTTT. Translation: CASSWTDTNEKLFF.

The rearrangement joins TRBV4-1 to TRBJ2-2, with 9 bases aligning to TRBD2. This CDR3 is 18 amino acids long. In germline, CDR1 is MGHRA, CDR2 YSYEKL. V was clipped by 6 bases and J by 6 bases; unmatched bases: 17. The CDR3 region is CASRQTFAGGPAAGELFF. CDR3 sequence (DNA): TGCGCCAGCAGGCAAACCTTCGCGGGGGGGCCTGCTGCCGGGGAGCTGTTTTTT.

The chain couples TRBV9 to TRBJ1-5; 9 nucleotides line up with TRBD1. Germline V gives CDR1 SGDLS, CDR2 YYNGEE. CDR3 length equals 16 residues. V lost 5 bases and J lost 2; bases outside the gene matches: 8. In DNA form, the CDR3 reads TGTGCCAGCAGGACCCCAGGGGACAGGGGCAATCAGCCCCAGCATTTT. This encodes CASRTPGDRGNQPQHF.

J is TRBJ2-1 and V is TRBV27; 15 bases fit TRBD2. Losses at the gene ends were 5 bases for V and 4 bases for J; bases not matched to a gene: 12. Germline V gene data show CDR1 as MNHEY and CDR2 as SMNVEV (reference sequence). The CDR3 contains 19 residues. CDR3 DNA: TGTGCCAGCAGTCCGCACCGGACTAGCGGGGGGGGGAAATACAATGAGCAGTTCTTC. It codes for CASSPHRTSGGGKYNEQFF.

The chain employs TRBV5-6 and TRBJ1-2; no clear D. The CDR3 sequence is 13 residues long. Trimming left V 0 bases short and J 8 bases short, with 11 bases between. The germline gives CDR1 SGHDT, CDR2 YYEEEE. The chain's CDR3 is CASSLGGGYGYTF. Here the CDR3 DNA reads TGTGCCAGCAGCTTGGGCGGTGGGTACGGCTACACCTTC. The full variable domain, in which reference TRBV5-6 and TRBJ1-2 provide the parts outside the CDR3, is DAGVTQSPTHLIKTRGQQVTLRCSPKSGHDTVSWYQQALGQGPQFIFQYYEEEERQRGNFPDRFSGHQFPNYSSELNVNALLLGDSALYLCASSLGGGYGYTFGSGTRLTVV.

The chain links TRBV15 to TRBJ2-4, with a tentative D call TRBD2 (5 bases). The germline CDR1 and CDR2 sequences are LNHNV and YYDKDF (reference sequence). With 11 bases removed from V and 1 base from J, the gap between germline ends came to 21 bases. CDR3 length: 16 residues. DNA for the CDR3: TGTGCCGCCGCATGGGCCGGACTGGGGGCCAAAAACATTCAGTACTTC. Its protein is CAAAWAGLGAKNIQYF.

The J gene is TRBJ1-1, the V gene TRBV19; TRBD1 matches at 9 bases. CDR1 is LNHDA and CDR2 is SQIVND in the germline V gene (reference sequence). The CDR3 runs 14 residues. V lost 6 bases to trimming and J lost 5 bases; unmatched junction nucleotides: 7. The CDR3 nucleotides read TGTGCCAGTAGCTTCCCGGGACAGGGTACTGAAGCTTTCTTT. It specifies CASSFPGQGTEAFF.

This chain links TRBV11-2 with TRBJ2-1, with TRBD2 matching 8 bases. Trimming removed 2 bases from V and 7 bases from J; junction bases left unmatched: 13. The germline CDR1 and CDR2 sequences are SGHAT and FQNNGV. The length of the CDR3 is 17 residues. CDR3 protein: CASSLRARETSVNEQFF. The CDR3 bases are TGTGCCAGCAGCTTACGTGCTCGGGAGACTAGCGTGAATGAGCAGTTCTTC.

The V call is TRBV7-2, the J call TRBJ2-3; 8 bases line up with TRBD2. Trimming cost V 4 bases and J 1 base; bases outside gene matches: 4. The CDR3 totals 15 residues. Germline CDR1 is SGHTA and CDR2 is FQGNSA. The CDR3 DNA reads TGTGCCAGCAGCTCAACCGGGGGGGGCACAGATACGCAGTATTTT. Amino acids: CASSSTGGGTDTQYF.

The chain recombines TRBV2 with TRBJ1-6, with D perhaps TRBD1 (6 bases). Germline V gene lookup returns CDR1 SNHLY and CDR2 FYNNEI. The CDR3 loop spans 16 amino acids. V was trimmed by 2 bases and J by 5 bases, leaving 13 bases between them. CDR3 sequence reads: CASSEQAGVNNSPLHF. CDR3 nucleotide sequence: TGTGCCAGCAGTGAACAGGCAGGGGTAAATAATTCACCCCTCCACTTT. Filled out from reference TRBV2 and TRBJ1-6, the complete variable domain reads EPEVTQTPSHQVTQMGQEVILRCVPISNHLYFYWYRQILGQKVEFLVSFYNNEISEKSEIFDDQFSVERPDGSNFTLKIRSTKLEDSAMYFCASSEQAGVNNSPLHFGNGTRLTVT.

The chain couples TRBV2 to TRBJ1-6, with 9 positions matching TRBD1. The CDR3 covers 15 residues. The trim removed 6 bases at V and 11 bases at J, leaving 11 bases unmatched. Germline CDR1 SNHLY, CDR2 FYNNEI. CDR3 region: CASRERGTGWPPLHF. The CDR3 DNA reads as TGTGCCAGCAGGGAGAGGGGGACAGGGTGGCCACCCCTCCACTTT.

This chain uses TRBV7-2 with TRBJ1-2; the match to TRBD1 covers 10 bases. Per germline, CDR1 SGHTA and CDR2 FQGNSA. The CDR3 is 15 residues long. Trimming took 3 bases from V and 3 from J; bases not matched to a gene: 4. CDR3: CASSLGTGADYGYTF. The CDR3, as DNA: TGTGCCAGCAGCTTGGGGACAGGGGCAGACTATGGCTACACCTTC.

Note on this clone: One end of the junction is discordant with germline, which a read error may explain. The chain employs TRBV28 and TRBJ1-5; 8 bases are a match to TRBD1. The CDR3 contains 13 residues. Per the germline V gene, CDR1 is MDHEN and CDR2 is SYDVKM. CDR3 sequence (DNA): TGCGCACAGGGGGGGAATCGCAATCAGCCCCAGCATTTT. This encodes CAQGGNRNQPQHF.

The V call is TRBV30, the J call TRBJ1-2; maybe TRBD1 (5 bases). The V gene lost 3 bases and the J gene lost 0 bases, with 11 bases spanning the gap. The CDR3 length is 14 residues. Germline V gene lookup returns CDR1 GTSNPN and CDR2 SVGIG (reference sequence). Here the CDR3 reads CAWRKPGANYGYTF. The CDR3 region has the DNA TGTGCCTGGAGGAAACCGGGGGCTAACTATGGCTACACCTTC.

CDR3 amino acids: CASSRPGLLVETQYF. CDR3 sequence (DNA): TGTGCCAGTAGTAGACCAGGCCTCCTGGTTGAGACCCAGTACTTC. This chain links TRBV19 with TRBJ2-5; D call uncertain. The germline V gene encodes CDR1 LNHDA and CDR2 SQIVND (reference sequence). V was shortened by 4 bases and J by 5 bases, with 17 bases between the two germline ends. The CDR3 has 15 amino acids.

The chain has TRBV2 and TRBJ1-5; D unclear. This CDR3 comprises 14 residues. Germline V gene lookup returns CDR1 SNHLY and CDR2 FYNNEI. V was cut by 5 bases and J by 0 bases, with 8 bases left in between. The DNA for the CDR3 is TGTGCCAGCAGTTGGACTAATAGCAATCAGCCCCAGCATTTT. Amino acid sequence: CASSWTNSNQPQHF.

The V and J genes are TRBV15 and TRBJ1-2; D may be TRBD1 (5 bases). The CDR3 contains 15 residues. Trimming took off 3 bases at V and 6 bases at J, with 17 bases between the two ends. The V gene's germline CDR1 is LNHNV and CDR2 YYDKDF (reference sequence). The CDR3 region is CATSRGQGYADGYTF. The CDR3 coding sequence is TGTGCCACCAGCAGGGGCCAGGGTTACGCGGATGGCTACACCTTC.

This clone was seen a handful of times. The J gene is TRBJ1-5, the V gene TRBV19; 10 bases line up with TRBD1. The junction had 6 bases not matched to a gene; V was cut back by 4 bases and J by 3 bases. There are 16 residues in the CDR3. The germline gives CDR1 LNHDA, CDR2 SQIVND (reference sequence). The CDR3 reads CASSRDRGGNNQPQHF. Written as DNA, the CDR3 is TGTGCCAGTAGTAGGGACAGGGGAGGGAACAATCAGCCCCAGCATTTT.